Listed below are T cell receptor beta chains from one sample, sequenced in a study of T cells in Graves' hyperthyroidism and ophthalmopathy. TCRdb fed the multiplex PCR reads into MiXCR, producing one record per CDR3 protein. The sample holds around 300,000 distinct CDR3 sequences, about 14% seen once. What was sequenced was blood. These receptors were collected from a woman aged 25 to 45 with Graves' hyperthyroidism. Both conserved end residues are part of each CDR3. The order of the fields is J gene, clone size, D gene, V gene, CDR3 protein, CDR3 DNA. The D gene is left open where the match is weak. Expanded clones get a size class; other rows say once, few or many, or leave the size out.

TRBJ2-6	many	.	TRBV28	CAGSDSGANVLTF	TGTGCCGGCAGCGACTCTGGGGCCAACGTCCTGACTTTC
TRBJ2-2	.	TRBD2	TRBV28	CASSTPAGGPDSGDGELFF	TGTGCCAGCAGTACCCCAGCGGGAGGGCCTGATAGTGGGGACGGGGAGCTGTTTTTT
TRBJ1-6	once	TRBD1	TRBV20-1	CSARALQGRSPLHF	TGCAGTGCTAGAGCGCTACAGGGGCGTTCACCCCTCCACTTT
TRBJ2-3	.	TRBD2	TRBV20-1	CSARDLREGGNTQYF	TGCAGTGCTAGAGATCTGCGGGAGGGCGGGAATACGCAGTATTTT
TRBJ2-3	many	TRBD2	TRBV15	CATRKTSGTSPDTQYF	TGTGCCACCAGGAAGACTAGCGGGACTTCCCCAGATACGCAGTATTTT
TRBJ1-6	few	TRBD1	TRBV12-3/TRBV12-4	CASSAQGRDSPLHF	TGTGCCAGCAGTGCACAGGGGAGGGATTCACCCCTCCACTTT
TRBJ2-7	many	TRBD2	TRBV12-3/TRBV12-4	CASSTGTSSYEQYF	TGTGCCAGCAGTACCGGGACTAGTAGCTACGAGCAGTACTTC
TRBJ1-6	few	TRBD1	TRBV20-1	CSARGSDRGQAMYNSPLHF	TGCAGTGCTAGAGGTTCCGACAGGGGTCAGGCTATGTATAATTCACCCCTCCACTTT
TRBJ2-7	.	TRBD2	TRBV7-2	CASSPFWAGEKRGYEQYF	TGTGCCAGCAGCCCCTTCTGGGCCGGAGAAAAGCGGGGTTACGAGCAGTACTTC
TRBJ1-1	many	.	TRBV7-9	CASSTGRTGTTPEAFF	TGTGCCAGCAGCACAGGAAGAACCGGGACAACCCCTGAAGCTTTCTTT
TRBJ2-1	few	TRBD2	TRBV7-8	CASSLAGLEVEQFF	TGTGCCAGCAGCTTAGCCGGACTAGAGGTTGAGCAGTTCTTC
TRBJ2-7	.	TRBD1	TRBV28	CATARQGWYEQYF	TGTGCCACCGCCAGACAGGGATGGTACGAGCAGTACTTC
TRBJ2-2	.	.	TRBV9	CASSVDVGNTGELFF	TGTGCCAGCAGCGTAGATGTCGGAAACACCGGGGAGCTGTTTTTT
TRBJ1-3	few	.	TRBV6-1	CASLIGVAGNTIYF	TGTGCCAGCCTCATCGGGGTAGCCGGAAACACCATATATTTT
TRBJ2-7	.	.	TRBV12-3/TRBV12-4	CASSLRDEQYF	TGTGCCAGCAGTTTAAGGGACGAGCAGTACTTC
TRBJ2-1	many	.	TRBV7-6	CASSEEWDEQFF	TGTGCCAGCAGCGAAGAATGGGATGAGCAGTTCTTC
TRBJ1-5	.	TRBD1	TRBV19	CASLDRAEGYSNQPQHF	TGTGCCAGCCTGGACAGGGCGGAGGGGTATAGCAATCAGCCCCAGCATTTT
TRBJ1-2	many	.	TRBV25-1	CASSEGGARPSNYGYTF	TGTGCCAGCAGTGAGGGAGGGGCACGACCCTCTAACTATGGCTACACCTTC
TRBJ2-5	many	.	TRBV6-1	CASIPPGGVEETQYF	TGTGCCAGCATACCTCCAGGCGGGGTGGAAGAGACCCAGTACTTC
TRBJ2-1	.	.	TRBV24-1	CATSGADAEIYNEQFF	TGTGCCACCAGTGGTGCGGACGCCGAGATCTACAATGAGCAGTTCTTC
TRBJ1-1	many	.	TRBV6-1	CASGRWDTEAFF	TGTGCCAGTGGGCGTTGGGACACTGAAGCTTTCTTT
TRBJ1-5	many	.	TRBV12-3/TRBV12-4	CASSFRGYQPQHF	TGTGCCAGCAGTTTTCGAGGATATCAGCCCCAGCATTTT
TRBJ2-1	few	.	TRBV6-2/TRBV6-3	CASRSGGYNEQFF	TGTGCCAGCAGGAGCGGAGGGTACAATGAGCAGTTCTTC
TRBJ1-5	.	.	TRBV6-2/TRBV6-3	CASNRAGVNQPQHF	TGTGCCAGCAATCGGGCAGGTGTAAATCAGCCCCAGCATTTT
TRBJ2-7	many	.	TRBV12-3/TRBV12-4	CASSPQSYEQYF	TGTGCCAGCAGCCCCCAAAGCTACGAGCAGTACTTC
TRBJ1-4	few	TRBD1	TRBV18	CASSPGGQGGMFEKLFF	TGTGCCAGCTCACCAGGCGGACAGGGGGGAATGTTCGAGAAACTGTTTTTT
TRBJ2-1	many	.	TRBV28	CASSRPSPNEQFF	TGTGCCAGCAGCCGCCCGAGCCCCAATGAGCAGTTCTTC
TRBJ1-1	.	.	TRBV28	CASSLWTMNTEAFF	TGTGCCAGCAGTTTATGGACCATGAACACTGAAGCTTTCTTT
TRBJ2-7	.	.	TRBV7-2	CASSLSGSEQYF	TGTGCCAGCAGCTTATCGGGCTCCGAGCAGTACTTC
TRBJ1-1	many	.	TRBV2	CASGNTEAFF	TGTGCCAGCGGAAACACTGAAGCTTTCTTT
TRBJ1-2	few	.	TRBV5-1	CASSLVEGCKDGYTF	TGCGCCAGCAGCTTGGTAGAGGGATGTAAGGATGGCTACACCTTC
TRBJ2-7	few	.	TRBV5-1	CASSSSWGDEQYF	TGCGCCAGCAGCTCCTCCTGGGGGGACGAGCAGTACTTC
TRBJ2-7	many	TRBD1	TRBV7-2	CASSLGGDRAYEQYF	TGTGCCAGCAGCTTAGGAGGGGACAGGGCCTACGAGCAGTACTTC
TRBJ2-7	many	.	TRBV7-2	CASSSQYGFHYEQYF	TGTGCCAGCAGCTCGCAATACGGGTTCCACTACGAGCAGTACTTC
TRBJ1-6	many	TRBD1	TRBV27	CATKTGDLALHF	TGTGCCACCAAAACAGGGGACCTCGCCCTCCACTTT
TRBJ2-7	many	TRBD1	TRBV12-3/TRBV12-4	CASSPDRASYSYEQYF	TGTGCCAGCAGCCCCGACAGGGCCTCCTACTCCTACGAGCAGTACTTC
TRBJ2-4	many	.	TRBV18	CASSPRGGHGIQYF	TGTGCCAGCTCACCGCGCGGTGGACACGGCATTCAGTACTTC